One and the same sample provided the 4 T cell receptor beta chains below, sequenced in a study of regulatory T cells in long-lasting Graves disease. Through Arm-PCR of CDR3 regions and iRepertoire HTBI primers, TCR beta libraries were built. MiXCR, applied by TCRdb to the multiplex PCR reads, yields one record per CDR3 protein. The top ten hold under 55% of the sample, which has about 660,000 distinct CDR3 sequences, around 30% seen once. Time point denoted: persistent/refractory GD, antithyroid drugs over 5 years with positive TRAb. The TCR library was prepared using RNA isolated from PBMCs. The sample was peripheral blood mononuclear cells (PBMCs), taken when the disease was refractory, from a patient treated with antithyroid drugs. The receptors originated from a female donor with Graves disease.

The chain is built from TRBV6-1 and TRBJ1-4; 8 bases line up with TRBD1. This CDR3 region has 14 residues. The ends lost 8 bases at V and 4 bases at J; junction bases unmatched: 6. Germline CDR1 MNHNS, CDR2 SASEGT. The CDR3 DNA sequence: TGTGCCAGCCTCCAGGGGGCTAGTAATGAAAAACTGTTTTTT. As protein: CASLQGASNEKLFF.

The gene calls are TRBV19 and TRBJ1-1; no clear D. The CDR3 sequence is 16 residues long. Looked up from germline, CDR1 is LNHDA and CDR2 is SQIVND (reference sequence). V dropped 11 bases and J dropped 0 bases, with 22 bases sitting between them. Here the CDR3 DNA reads TGTGCCTGTAAAAGAGGGCCGACTTTCATGAACACTGAAGCTTTCTTT. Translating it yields CACKRGPTFMNTEAFF.

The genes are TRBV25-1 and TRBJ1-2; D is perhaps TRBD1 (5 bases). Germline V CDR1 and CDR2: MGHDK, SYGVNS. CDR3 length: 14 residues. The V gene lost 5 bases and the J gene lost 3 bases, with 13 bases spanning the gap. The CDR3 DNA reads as TGTGCCAGCAGTAGCCGGGGCTATTACTATGGCTACACCTTC. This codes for CASSSRGYYYGYTF.

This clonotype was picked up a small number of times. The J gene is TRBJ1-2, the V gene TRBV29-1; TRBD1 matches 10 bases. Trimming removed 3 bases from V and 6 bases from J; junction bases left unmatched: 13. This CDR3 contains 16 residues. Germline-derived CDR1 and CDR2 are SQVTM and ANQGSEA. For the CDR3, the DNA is TGCAGCGTTGATGAGTTGAGACAGGGGGCGACGGATGGCTACACCTTC. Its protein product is CSVDELRQGATDGYTF.